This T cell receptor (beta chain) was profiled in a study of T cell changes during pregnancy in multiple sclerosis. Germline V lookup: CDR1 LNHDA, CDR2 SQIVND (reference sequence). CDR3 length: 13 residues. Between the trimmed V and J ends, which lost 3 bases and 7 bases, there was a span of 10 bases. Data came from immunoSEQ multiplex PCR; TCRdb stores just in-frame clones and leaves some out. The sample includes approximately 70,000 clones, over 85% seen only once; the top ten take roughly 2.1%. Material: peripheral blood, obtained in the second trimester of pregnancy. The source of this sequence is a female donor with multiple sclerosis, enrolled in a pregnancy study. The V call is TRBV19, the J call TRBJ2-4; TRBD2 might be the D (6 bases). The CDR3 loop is CASSINGGNIQYF. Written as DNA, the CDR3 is TGTGCCAGTAGTATTAACGGAGGGAACATTCAGTACTTC.